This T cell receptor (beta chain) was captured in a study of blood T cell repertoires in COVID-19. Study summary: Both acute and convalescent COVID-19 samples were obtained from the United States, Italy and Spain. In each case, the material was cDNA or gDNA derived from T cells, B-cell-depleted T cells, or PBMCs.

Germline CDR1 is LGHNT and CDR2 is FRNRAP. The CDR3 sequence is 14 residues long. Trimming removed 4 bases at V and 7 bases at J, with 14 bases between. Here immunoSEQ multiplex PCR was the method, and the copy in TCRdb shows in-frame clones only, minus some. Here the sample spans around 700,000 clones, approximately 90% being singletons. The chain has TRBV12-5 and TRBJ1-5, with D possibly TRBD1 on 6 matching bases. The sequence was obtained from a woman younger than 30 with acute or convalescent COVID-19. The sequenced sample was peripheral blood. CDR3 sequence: CASGYQGLGQPQHF. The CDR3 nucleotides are TGTGCTAGTGGTTACCAGGGGTTGGGACAGCCCCAGCATTTT.